Below, 7 T cell receptor beta chains from the same sample are listed, as sequenced in a study of vaccination effects on CD4 cells after COVID-19. The protocol was immunoSEQ multiplex PCR, while the TCRdb copy is restricted to in-frame clones and leaves out a portion. Of tens of thousands of clones listed, roughly 73% are singletons. Antigen-specific CD4+ T cells were expanded (with viral peptide pools) by the ViraFEST assay ahead of sequencing. Following a roughly 9-day culture, CD4+ T cells were purified. As their vaccination, participants received two doses of either BNT162b2 or mRNA-1273. No antigens are known for them. The specimen was CD4+ T cells from PBMCs cultured with HCoV-229E spike peptides, collected after COVID-19 vaccination. The receptors were gathered from a human donor who received a COVID-19 vaccine.

The genes are TRBV2 and TRBJ2-5; 8 bases are shared with TRBD2. The CDR3 is 15 amino acids. Germline V gives CDR1 SNHLY, CDR2 FYNNEI. The V segment lost 8 bases and the J segment 2 bases; nucleotides outside the gene matches: 10. CDR3: CASREAGAGQETQYF. As DNA, the CDR3 is TGTGCCAGCCGAGAAGCGGGGGCGGGGCAAGAGACCCAGTACTTC.

This clone was counted a single time. The chain recombines TRBV9 with TRBJ1-6; D call uncertain. This CDR3 spans 14 amino acids. CDR1 is SGDLS and CDR2 is YYNGEE in the germline V gene. The V end lost 0 bases, the J end lost 7 bases, and 8 bases lay between the germline ends. Written as DNA, the CDR3 is TGTGCCAGCAGCGTAGACGGTGCGAATTCACCCCTCCACTTT. Protein product: CASSVDGANSPLHF. Variable domain in full (rest from reference TRBV9 and TRBJ1-6): DSGVTQTPKHLITATGQRVTLRCSPRSGDLSVYWYQQSLDQGLQFLIQYYNGEERAKGNILERFSAQQFPDLHSELNLSSLELGDSALYFCASSVDGANSPLHFGNGTRLTVT.

The V and J genes are TRBV21-1 and TRBJ2-7. TRBV21-1 has pseudogene status. The CDR3 extends over 13 amino acids. In DNA, the CDR3 is TGTGCCAGCAGGGCCCCCGGATGCAAAGGGCAGTACGTC. Its protein is CASRAPGCKGQYV.

This clone occurred a few times. The rearrangement uses TRBV15 and TRBJ1-6, with D perhaps matching TRBD1 (6 bases). Germline CDR1 LNHNV, CDR2 YYDKDF (reference sequence). V dropped 0 bases and J dropped 10 bases, with 10 bases sitting between them. The CDR3 contains 14 residues. This CDR3 reads CATSRDLGQSPLHF. Written as DNA, the CDR3 is TGTGCCACCAGCAGAGATCTGGGACAATCACCCCTCCACTTT.

The chain uses TRBV7-2 and TRBJ1-5; D remains ambiguous. CDR3 size: 15 residues. Looked up from germline, CDR1 is SGHTA and CDR2 is FQGNSA. V was clipped by 5 bases and J by 4 bases, with 15 bases between them. In DNA form, the CDR3 reads TGTGCCAGCAGCCCCCTTGGGGATCTAAATCAGCCCCAGCATTTT. Its translation: CASSPLGDLNQPQHF.

This sequence joins TRBV19 and TRBJ1-2; 8 positions match TRBD1. CDR3 length equals 14 residues. CDR1 LNHDA and CDR2 SQIVND come from the germline V gene (reference sequence). The ends lost 3 bases at V and 4 bases at J; junction bases unmatched: 4. The CDR3 nucleotides read TGTGCCAGTAGTATTCCAGGGGGCAGCTATGGCTACACCTTC. It codes for CASSIPGGSYGYTF.

This clone was found a few times. This chain joins TRBV7-9 and TRBJ1-5; D is uncertain. The CDR3 has 17 amino acids. CDR1 and CDR2 (germline): SEHNR, FQNEAQ (reference sequence). The V and J ends lost 1 base and 2 bases respectively, with 15 bases between them. The DNA for the CDR3 is TGTGCCAGCAGCTTAGTTGATGTGGGCCGGGGCAATCAGCCCCAGCATTTT. Its protein product is CASSLVDVGRGNQPQHF.